Listed below are T cell receptor beta chains from one sample, sequenced in a study of cytomegalovirus exposure and HLA in healthy donors. Only in-frame clones appear in the TCRdb table, and some are missing; sequencing was by immunoSEQ multiplex PCR. The sample has 140,000 or so clones; 66% are singletons. The sample taken for sequencing was PBMCs. Receptor source: a woman in her sixties or seventies in good health and CMV-seronegative. Each CDR3 is given with its conserved first and last residue. The D gene is left open where the match is weak. Clone size, where shown, is once, few, many, or a class for clones that have expanded.

clone_size	v_call	d_call	j_call	cdr3_length	cdr3_aa	cdr3_nt
NA	TRBV7-2	TRBD2	TRBJ2-5	14	CASSPGLAGRYPDF	TGTGCCAGCAGCCCAGGACTAGCGGGAAGGTACCCAGACTTC
NA	TRBV9	TRBD2	TRBJ2-3	17	CASSVRLAGDRTDTQYF	TGTGCCAGCAGCGTACGTTTAGCGGGAGATCGCACAGATACGCAGTATTTT
NA	TRBV2	NA	TRBJ1-5	15	CASRLFGGVNQPQHF	TGTGCCAGCAGGCTATTTGGAGGGGTTAATCAGCCCCAGCATTTT
NA	TRBV19	TRBD1	TRBJ1-1	15	CASMKEGQMNTEAFF	TGTGCCAGTATGAAAGAGGGACAGATGAACACTGAAGCTTTCTTT
NA	TRBV6-6	TRBD1	TRBJ2-7	16	CASSGPGTGGHYEQYF	TGTGCCAGCAGCGGACCCGGGACAGGGGGCCACTACGAGCAGTACTTC
few	TRBV28	TRBD2	TRBJ2-7	17	CASSGLRLAGRTYEQYF	TGTGCCAGCAGTGGCCTTCGACTAGCGGGGCGGACCTACGAGCAGTACTTC
NA	TRBV30	NA	TRBJ1-1	14	CAWSVLGRGTEAFF	TGTGCCTGGAGTGTACTTGGGAGGGGTACTGAAGCTTTCTTT
NA	TRBV15	NA	TRBJ2-3	15	CATSTRGTSTDTQYF	TGTGCCACCAGCACTAGGGGAACTAGCACAGATACGCAGTATTTT
few	TRBV5-1	NA	TRBJ1-1	14	CASSRGEGRTEAFF	TGCGCCAGCAGTCGGGGGGAGGGTAGGACTGAAGCTTTCTTT
NA	TRBV6-6	NA	TRBJ2-7	16	CASSPLTLANSYEQYF	TGTGCCAGCAGTCCACTGACGCTAGCGAACTCCTACGAGCAGTACTTC
NA	TRBV6-5	TRBD1	TRBJ2-6	14	CASSTGVGANVLTF	TGTGCCAGCTCAACAGGGGTCGGGGCCAACGTCCTGACTTTC
NA	TRBV2	NA	TRBJ2-2	11	CASSGGLELFF	TGTGCCAGCAGTGGGGGACTGGAGCTGTTTTTT
NA	TRBV28	NA	TRBJ1-4	14	CASSPQVAGEKLFF	TGTGCCAGCAGCCCCCAAGTGGCAGGGGAAAAACTGTTTTTT
NA	TRBV6-5	NA	TRBJ2-7	14	CASSQRTATYEQYF	TGTGCCAGCAGCCAGAGGACAGCTACCTACGAGCAGTACTTC
NA	TRBV9	NA	TRBJ1-4	16	CASSVGTGKIGEKLFF	TGTGCCAGCAGCGTAGGTACAGGAAAAATTGGTGAAAAACTGTTTTTT
NA	TRBV6-6	NA	TRBJ2-7	14	CASSSSDGAYEQYF	TGTGCCAGCAGTTCGTCGGACGGGGCCTACGAGCAGTACTTC
NA	TRBV6-6	NA	TRBJ2-5	12	CASSYGGETQYF	TGTGCCAGCAGTTACGGGGGGGAGACCCAGTACTTC
few	TRBV29-1	TRBD2	TRBJ2-1	14	CSVRTSGRTNEQFF	TGCAGCGTTCGCACTAGCGGGAGAACCAATGAGCAGTTCTTC
few	TRBV27	TRBD2	TRBJ2-7	14	CASSFSAGDYEQYF	TGTGCCAGCAGTTTTTCAGCGGGAGACTACGAGCAGTACTTC
NA	TRBV27	TRBD2	TRBJ2-1	13	CASRGTSKGEQFF	TGTGCCAGCAGGGGGACTAGTAAGGGCGAGCAGTTCTTC
NA	TRBV2	NA	TRBJ1-6	13	CASSVHPDSPLHF	TGTGCCAGCAGTGTTCATCCGGATTCACCCCTCCACTTT
few	TRBV5-1	TRBD2	TRBJ2-3	17	CASSLVAFAGGTDTQYF	TGCGCCAGCAGCTTGGTGGCTTTTGCGGGGGGCACAGATACGCAGTATTTT
NA	TRBV6-6	NA	TRBJ2-7	13	CASTATGRHEQYF	TGTGCCAGCACCGCGACAGGCCGGCACGAGCAGTACTTC
NA	TRBV5-6	TRBD1	TRBJ2-2	14	CASRVTGTTGELFF	TGTGCCAGCAGGGTGACAGGGACCACCGGGGAGCTGTTTTTT
NA	TRBV5-1	NA	TRBJ2-6	13	CASSFSGANVLTF	TGCGCCAGCAGCTTTTCAGGGGCCAACGTCCTGACTTTC
NA	TRBV14	TRBD1	TRBJ2-4	12	CASSQGQGNQYF	TGTGCCAGCAGCCAAGGACAGGGGAATCAGTACTTC
NA	TRBV29-1	TRBD1	TRBJ1-4	16	CSVGLRDRGFNEKLFF	TGCAGCGTTGGCCTGAGGGACAGAGGGTTTAATGAAAAACTGTTTTTT
once	TRBV5-1	TRBD1	TRBJ2-5	14	CASSLTGAGETQYF	TGCGCCAGCAGCTTGACAGGGGCAGGGGAGACCCAGTACTTC
NA	TRBV6-6	NA	TRBJ2-3	15	CASSYSETNTDTQYF	TGTGCCAGCAGTTACTCGGAGACCAACACAGATACGCAGTATTTT
NA	TRBV13	NA	TRBJ2-1	15	CASSLKLTPLNEQFF	TGTGCCAGCAGCTTAAAGTTGACACCGTTAAATGAGCAGTTCTTC
NA	TRBV5-1	NA	TRBJ2-6	15	CASSSGTTGANVLTF	TGCGCCAGCAGCTCAGGGACAACTGGGGCCAACGTCCTGACTTTC
NA	TRBV5-1	NA	TRBJ2-4	16	CASTLGAGGSKNIQYF	TGCGCCAGCACCCTGGGGGCCGGCGGATCCAAAAACATTCAGTACTTC
few	TRBV5-4	NA	TRBJ1-2	15	CASSPPGGGAYGYTF	TGTGCCAGCAGCCCTCCCGGTGGGGGGGCTTATGGCTACACCTTC
NA	TRBV7-2	TRBD2	TRBJ2-2	16	CASTPGSGVGTGELFF	TGTGCCAGCACCCCGGGGAGCGGGGTCGGAACCGGGGAGCTGTTTTTT
NA	TRBV9	TRBD2	TRBJ2-2	19	CASSVVPSGGAANTGELFF	TGTGCCAGCAGCGTAGTACCTAGCGGGGGGGCGGCGAACACCGGGGAGCTGTTTTTT
NA	TRBV6-4	TRBD1	TRBJ2-5	16	CASSDPTDRGKETQYF	TGTGCCAGCAGTGACCCCACCGACAGGGGAAAAGAGACCCAGTACTTC
NA	TRBV13	TRBD2	TRBJ2-3	16	CASSRRAGRIRDTQYF	TGTGCCAGCAGCAGAAGAGCGGGGAGGATCAGAGATACGCAGTATTTT
NA	TRBV19	TRBD2	TRBJ2-7	14	CATTPGGDTYEQYF	TGTGCCACAACGCCCGGGGGGGACACCTACGAGCAGTACTTC
NA	TRBV5-4	NA	TRBJ2-2	15	CASSLDRPNTGELFF	TGTGCCAGCAGCCTGGACAGACCGAACACCGGGGAGCTGTTTTTT
NA	TRBV28	NA	TRBJ2-5	13	CASSGTGRETQYF	TGTGCCAGCAGTGGGACTGGACGGGAGACCCAGTACTTC
NA	TRBV23-1	NA	TRBJ2-5	17	CASSRDGQGPIQETQYF	TGCGCCAGCAGCCGAGACGGTCAGGGTCCTATCCAAGAGACCCAGTACTTC
NA	TRBV2	NA	TRBJ2-7	14	CASSATRGFYEQYF	TGTGCCAGCAGTGCAACAAGAGGGTTCTACGAGCAGTACTTC
few	TRBV5-1	TRBD1	TRBJ2-1	16	CASSLQGTGVHNEQFF	TGCGCCAGCAGCCTACAAGGGACAGGGGTTCACAATGAGCAGTTCTTC
NA	TRBV7-2	NA	TRBJ1-2	14	CASSLADSLGGYTF	TGTGCCAGCAGCTTAGCGGACAGCCTTGGGGGCTACACCTTC